The clone carrying this T cell receptor (beta chain) was seen just once. This sample was included in a study of cytomegalovirus exposure and HLA in healthy donors. About the research overall: The platform used for the 100 to 150 validation repertoires matched that of the 500 to 850 first-cohort repertoires, a later analysis reported.

The method was immunoSEQ multiplex PCR; TCRdb's version includes in-frame clones alone and lacks a portion of them. The sample holds roughly 75,000 clones, around 94% seen once. The CDR3 has 17 amino acids. With 4 bases removed from V and 2 bases from J, the gap between germline ends came to 18 bases. Looked up from germline, CDR1 is KGHSH and CDR2 is LQKENI. This TCR was sampled from a woman between 18 and 29 years old in good health and CMV-seronegative. The chain employs TRBV18 and TRBJ2-1, with a possible D match to TRBD2 (5 bases). Sequencing used PBMCs. Here the CDR3 DNA reads TGTGCCAGCTCACGTGGGAGCCGGGCCACGGCCTACAATGAGCAGTTCTTC. Protein: CASSRGSRATAYNEQFF.